The clone carrying this T cell receptor beta chain was counted a few times. The antigen is not known. Deletions cut 4 bases from V and 2 bases from J, with 17 bases between. Germline values: CDR1 SGHRS, CDR2 YFSETQ. CDR3 length equals 16 residues. Unique molecular identifiers were present in the TCR beta cDNA libraries. T cells numbering roughly 0.85 to 11 million yielded 500,000 to 550,000 cDNA molecules. MiXCR, applied by TCRdb to the PCR reads, yields one record per CDR3 protein. This table has roughly 800,000 distinct CDR3 sequences, about 27% appearing once. The data were obtained in a study of post-analysis software for immune sequencing data. In the study overall: Included among the disease courses, which were recorded for the cohort, were relapsing-remitting, secondary progressive and progressive-relapsing multiple sclerosis. Study-wide results and caveats: In patients, about five TRBV segments were more frequent than in controls, with TRBV5-6, TRBV5-1 and TRBV20-1 among them. By F measure, strong co-clustering occurred among samples prepared in the same batch.

The sequenced sample consisted of blood. V is TRBV5-1 and J is TRBJ2-3, with D perhaps TRBD1 (6 bases). The clonotype comes from a girl aged 10-17 years with multiple sclerosis. CDR3: CASSQGYRQDTDTQYF. The CDR3 bases are TGCGCCAGCAGCCAGGGGTACAGACAGGACACAGATACGCAGTATTTT.